This T cell receptor beta chain was recorded in a study of shared clonotypes between healthy human individuals. The CDR3 runs to 12 residues. CDR1 and CDR2 from the germline V gene are WSHSY and SAAADI. V shed 6 bases and J shed 5 bases, with 8 bases lying between them. Whole-study findings and limits: Shared across four donors were 4% to 6% of the naive CD4 clonotypes.

Worth noting for this clone: The target antigen is unknown.

Study donors comprised healthy, HIV-negative adults devoid of recent acute infection or vaccination. This table comes from immunoSEQ multiplex PCR, and its TCRdb copy is limited to in-frame clones, with some not included. Among about 1.5 million clones listed, around 97% were seen once. The V and J genes are TRBV10-2 and TRBJ2-1; perhaps TRBD2 as D (6 bases). This receptor was obtained from a man between 25 and 39 years old in good health. Material for sequencing was naive CD4+ T cells sorted from blood. Subset: CD45RA+ positively selected. In DNA form, the CDR3 reads TGCGCCAGCAGCAGACTAGACAATGAGCAGTTCTTC. Translation: CASSRLDNEQFF.